These 2 T cell receptor beta chains share one sample of origin, sequenced in a study of T cells expressing NK-cell markers. TCRdb reprocessed the 5' RACE reads, keeping one entry per CDR3 protein, no DNA. Recorded here are 350,000 to 400,000 distinct CDR3 sequences; the top ten clones represent about 11%. Sequenced: blood T cells: a sorted CD56 or NKG2C T cell subset, CD4+ or CD8+ T cells, or bulk PBMC T cells (not recorded which). Every receptor here comes from a woman between 45 and 60 years old in good health.

The V and J genes are TRBV7-9 and TRBJ2-3; TCRdb's D call, TRBD1, is unchecked because there is no DNA. Germline assignment: CDR1 SEHNR and CDR2 FQNEAQ (reference sequence). CDR3 size: 16 residues. The CDR3 spells CASSPGTGRPTDTQYF.

The chain combines TRBV2 with TRBJ1-5. Germline lookup yields CDR1 SNHLY and CDR2 FYNNEI. CDR3 length equals 13 residues. CDR3 sequence reads: CASSEAPSGPQHF.